These T cell receptor beta chains were read from a single sample in a study of response to subunit inactivated influenza vaccine. One entry per CDR3 protein results from TCRdb running MiXCR on the RT-PCR reads. The sample includes approximately 570,000 distinct CDR3 sequences, 6.5% to 8% seen only once; the top ten take under 15%. The sequencing used PBMCs from blood, collected roughly 24 months after vaccination. All receptors come from a man aged 50 to 75 who received an inactivated influenza vaccine. Both conserved end residues are part of each CDR3. The D gene is left open where the match is weak. Part of the rows lack a size; the others show once, few, many or a class for expanded clones.

clone_size	d_call	v_call	j_call	cdr3_nt	cdr3_aa
many	NA	TRBV7-2	TRBJ1-4	TGTGCCAGCAGCTCCATGGGGGGGTCTAATGAAAAACTGTTTTTT	CASSSMGGSNEKLFF
many	NA	TRBV2	TRBJ2-5	TGTGCCAGCAGTCCCCCGGTCGAAGAGACCCAGTACTTC	CASSPPVEETQYF
few	NA	TRBV4-2	TRBJ1-6	TGTGCCAGCAGCCCTCGGGGCAGAGATAATTCACCCCTCCACTTT	CASSPRGRDNSPLHF
NA	NA	TRBV3-1	TRBJ1-5	TGTGCCAGCAGCCAAGGCATTGGAACACTGCCCCAGCATTTT	CASSQGIGTLPQHF
few	NA	TRBV6-1	TRBJ2-7	TGTGCCAGCAGCATTGACGGGGTTGGAAACGAGCAGTACTTC	CASSIDGVGNEQYF
many	TRBD2	TRBV24-1	TRBJ2-5	TGTGCCACCAGTGATTCTCGGACTAGCGGGTCGGAGACCCAGTACTTC	CATSDSRTSGSETQYF
few	TRBD1	TRBV19	TRBJ1-2	TGTGCCAGTACCCCCAGGCCCGCAGGGGGAGTCAGAGGCTACACCTTC	CASTPRPAGGVRGYTF
NA	NA	TRBV29-1	TRBJ2-5	TGCAGCGCCTCGACCCAGTTTGGTGAGACCCAGTACTTC	CSASTQFGETQYF
NA	NA	TRBV7-2	TRBJ2-7	TGTGCCAGCAGCCCCGGCCCCCCCGTATACGAGCAGTACTTC	CASSPGPPVYEQYF
few	NA	TRBV20-1	TRBJ2-2	TGCAGTGCTGACGACAGGAGGGGGACCGGGGAGCTGTTTTTT	CSADDRRGTGELFF
NA	NA	TRBV6-5	TRBJ2-7	TGTGCCAGCAGTTACTCAGCTCGGGTAGCCTACGAGCAGTACTTC	CASSYSARVAYEQYF
few	NA	TRBV15	TRBJ1-1	TGTGCCACCAGCAGAGATCGGAAGGGGATGAACACTGAAGCTTTCTTT	CATSRDRKGMNTEAFF
many	NA	TRBV24-1	TRBJ2-1	TGTGCCACCAGTGACCCTATCTGGGGTTACAATGAGCAGTTCTTC	CATSDPIWGYNEQFF
few	TRBD1	TRBV24-1	TRBJ1-5	TGTGCCACCAGTGATGGGGGACAGGGGGCTCGTCAGCCCCAGCATTTT	CATSDGGQGARQPQHF
NA	TRBD2	TRBV15	TRBJ2-1	TGTGCCACCAGCAGAGCTCTAGCGGGGGTCTTGGGTGAGCAGTTCTTC	CATSRALAGVLGEQFF
many	TRBD1	TRBV20-1	TRBJ2-7	TGCAGTGCTAGAGACCGGGACAGGGTCTACGAGCAGTACTTC	CSARDRDRVYEQYF
many	NA	TRBV6-6	TRBJ2-7	TGTGCCAGCAGACCCTCACAGGGCTACGAGCAGTACTTC	CASRPSQGYEQYF
NA	TRBD2	TRBV5-1	TRBJ2-1	TGCGCCAGCAGCCTGATGCCGACTAGCGGGGGGAACTACAATGAGCAGTTCTTC	CASSLMPTSGGNYNEQFF
many	NA	TRBV5-6	TRBJ1-1	TGTGCCAGCAGCTTGGTTGGGGAATTGAACACTGAAGCTTTCTTT	CASSLVGELNTEAFF
few	NA	TRBV20-1	TRBJ2-3	TGCAGTGCTCCCAAGGACGGTGGTGCGCAGTATTTT	CSAPKDGGAQYF
few	TRBD1	TRBV20-1	TRBJ2-5	TGCAGTGCTCACGCGGGGACAGGGGGGCCAACGACCCAGTACTTC	CSAHAGTGGPTTQYF
NA	TRBD1	TRBV18	TRBJ2-1	TGTGCCAGCTCACCGGGACGGGGACAGGAGCAGTTCTTC	CASSPGRGQEQFF
NA	NA	TRBV2	TRBJ1-5	TGTGCCAGCAGGGAGGGTAATCAGCCCCAGCATTTT	CASREGNQPQHF
few	TRBD2	TRBV6-2/TRBV6-3	TRBJ2-1	TGTGCCAGCAGGCCTCTAGCGGGAGGGGGGGATGAGCAGTTCTTC	CASRPLAGGGDEQFF
NA	NA	TRBV30	TRBJ1-5	TGTGCCTGGAGTGTGTCTGGGGATCAGCCCCAGCATTTT	CAWSVSGDQPQHF
few	TRBD2	TRBV20-1	TRBJ2-3	TGCAGTGCTAGAACCGCTAGCGGAGTTAACACAGATACGCAGTATTTT	CSARTASGVNTDTQYF